Listed below are T cell receptor beta chains from one sample, sequenced in a study of T cell repertoires in cytomegalovirus infection. Using its own MiXCR run on the reads, TCRdb lists one record per CDR3 protein. The sample holds roughly 920,000 distinct CDR3 sequences; roughly 31% are singletons and the top ten take over 11%. These receptors have no known antigen. The sample in question was cultured CD8+ T cells from PBMCs, obtained from culture after CMV antigen stimulation. The source of these receptors is a human donor in good health (CMV status not recorded). Some clones in this sample may be carry-over from other donors' samples. CDR3s include the opening cysteine and the closing phenylalanine or tryptophan. A D gene is named only where the DNA matches it firmly. Only part of the rows carry a size: once, few, many, or a class if the clone is expanded.

abundance: NA
v_gene: TRBV5-8
j_gene: TRBJ2-3
d_gene: NA
CDR3aa: CASSFVADTQYF
CDR3nt: TGTGCCAGCAGCTTTGTGGCTGATACGCAGTATTTT

abundance: once
v_gene: TRBV3-1
j_gene: TRBJ2-1
d_gene: NA
CDR3aa: CASTPNEVLAHEQFF
CDR3nt: TGTGCCAGCACACCCAATGAGGTACTAGCCCATGAGCAGTTCTTC

abundance: few
v_gene: TRBV7-3
j_gene: TRBJ2-2
d_gene: TRBD2
CDR3aa: CASSISALAGGGGELFF
CDR3nt: TGTGCCAGCAGCATCAGCGCTCTAGCGGGTGGAGGCGGGGAGCTGTTTTTT

abundance: NA
v_gene: TRBV15
j_gene: TRBJ2-3
d_gene: NA
CDR3aa: CATSRDKADYPDTQYF
CDR3nt: TGTGCCACCAGCAGAGATAAGGCGGATTACCCGGATACGCAGTATTTT

abundance: few
v_gene: TRBV19
j_gene: TRBJ2-2
d_gene: NA
CDR3aa: CASSIGGIHPPGELFF
CDR3nt: TGTGCCAGTAGTATCGGAGGGATACATCCCCCCGGGGAGCTGTTTTTT

abundance: many
v_gene: TRBV7-2
j_gene: TRBJ1-6
d_gene: NA
CDR3aa: CASSLGVRDDNSPLHF
CDR3nt: TGTGCCAGCAGCTTAGGTGTTAGGGACGACAATTCACCCCTCCACTTT

abundance: NA
v_gene: TRBV19
j_gene: TRBJ2-1
d_gene: NA
CDR3aa: CASSTQTGHNEQFF
CDR3nt: TGTGCCAGTAGTACCCAGACAGGCCACAATGAGCAGTTCTTC

abundance: NA
v_gene: TRBV20-1
j_gene: TRBJ1-1
d_gene: NA
CDR3aa: CSASHTGQKNTEAFF
CDR3nt: TGCAGTGCTAGTCATACGGGACAAAAGAACACTGAAGCTTTCTTT

abundance: NA
v_gene: TRBV7-6
j_gene: TRBJ2-7
d_gene: NA
CDR3aa: CASSPSGASWEQYF
CDR3nt: TGTGCCAGCAGTCCCTCAGGGGCTAGCTGGGAGCAGTACTTC

abundance: NA
v_gene: TRBV9
j_gene: TRBJ2-1
d_gene: TRBD2
CDR3aa: CASRGTSGGANEQFF
CDR3nt: TGTGCCAGCAGAGGGACTAGCGGGGGGGCGAATGAGCAGTTCTTC

abundance: NA
v_gene: TRBV20-1
j_gene: TRBJ2-5
d_gene: TRBD2
CDR3aa: CSAPPTSGGKETQYF
CDR3nt: TGCAGTGCCCCCCCGACTAGCGGGGGGAAAGAGACCCAGTACTTC

abundance: NA
v_gene: TRBV3-1
j_gene: TRBJ2-4
d_gene: NA
CDR3aa: CASSQRYKDIEAKNIQYF
CDR3nt: TGTGCCAGCAGCCAAAGGTACAAAGACATTGAAGCCAAAAACATTCAGTACTTC

abundance: few
v_gene: TRBV25-1
j_gene: TRBJ2-5
d_gene: NA
CDR3aa: CASSEVTAQETQYF
CDR3nt: TGTGCCAGCAGTGAAGTGACAGCCCAAGAGACCCAGTACTTC

abundance: NA
v_gene: TRBV19
j_gene: TRBJ1-1
d_gene: TRBD1
CDR3aa: CASSIDITRGQAEAFF
CDR3nt: TGTGCCAGTAGTATAGACATTACCAGGGGGCAGGCTGAAGCTTTCTTT

abundance: few
v_gene: TRBV6-5
j_gene: TRBJ1-1
d_gene: NA
CDR3aa: CASSYIGATEAFF
CDR3nt: TGTGCCAGCAGTTACATCGGGGCCACCGAAGCTTTCTTT

abundance: NA
v_gene: TRBV14
j_gene: TRBJ2-5
d_gene: TRBD2
CDR3aa: CASSHFLAGSQETQYF
CDR3nt: TGTGCCAGCAGCCACTTCCTAGCGGGGTCCCAAGAGACCCAGTACTTC

abundance: NA
v_gene: TRBV19
j_gene: TRBJ1-1
d_gene: NA
CDR3aa: CASQPGGTEAFF
CDR3nt: TGTGCCAGCCAACCCGGGGGCACTGAAGCTTTCTTT

abundance: many
v_gene: TRBV7-8
j_gene: TRBJ2-3
d_gene: NA
CDR3aa: CASSQRHGTDSTDTQYF
CDR3nt: TGTGCCAGCAGCCAACGGCATGGGACTGATAGCACAGATACGCAGTATTTT

abundance: NA
v_gene: TRBV19
j_gene: TRBJ1-2
d_gene: NA
CDR3aa: CASSIGSGPGGYTF
CDR3nt: TGTGCCAGTAGTATAGGGTCCGGGCCTGGGGGCTACACCTTC

abundance: NA
v_gene: TRBV6-2/TRBV6-3
j_gene: TRBJ1-2
d_gene: NA
CDR3aa: CASNYDRDFGYYGYTF
CDR3nt: TGTGCCAGCAATTACGATCGGGACTTTGGATACTATGGCTACACCTTC

abundance: NA
v_gene: TRBV27
j_gene: TRBJ1-5
d_gene: NA
CDR3aa: CASSRGEYQPQHF
CDR3nt: TGTGCCAGCAGCCGCGGAGAGTATCAGCCCCAGCATTTT

abundance: NA
v_gene: TRBV19
j_gene: TRBJ1-5
d_gene: NA
CDR3aa: CASSIRQVSNQPQHF
CDR3nt: TGTGCCAGTAGTATAAGGCAGGTTAGCAATCAGCCCCAGCATTTT

abundance: NA
v_gene: TRBV12-5
j_gene: TRBJ2-3
d_gene: NA
CDR3aa: CASGLGMGTTGDTQYF
CDR3nt: TGTGCTAGTGGCCTTGGTATGGGGACCACAGGAGATACGCAGTATTTT

abundance: few
v_gene: TRBV5-6
j_gene: TRBJ2-5
d_gene: TRBD2
CDR3aa: CASSLPAGGARETQYF
CDR3nt: TGTGCCAGCAGCTTGCCAGCGGGGGGGGCGCGAGAGACCCAGTACTTC

abundance: few
v_gene: TRBV12-3/TRBV12-4
j_gene: TRBJ1-2
d_gene: NA
CDR3aa: CASSLASQGGSRVYGYTF
CDR3nt: TGTGCCAGCAGTTTAGCCTCACAGGGTGGATCAAGGGTTTATGGCTACACCTTC

abundance: NA
v_gene: TRBV29-1
j_gene: TRBJ2-2
d_gene: TRBD1
CDR3aa: CSVEHGQVSNTGELFF
CDR3nt: TGCAGCGTTGAACACGGACAGGTCTCGAACACCGGGGAGCTGTTTTTT

abundance: few
v_gene: TRBV7-1
j_gene: TRBJ2-5
d_gene: TRBD2
CDR3aa: CTSSGGRQETQYF
CDR3nt: TGTACGTCTAGCGGGGGGAGGCAAGAGACCCAGTACTTC

abundance: NA
v_gene: TRBV7-3
j_gene: TRBJ1-3
d_gene: NA
CDR3aa: CASSLWHSF
CDR3nt: TGTGCCAGCAGCTTATGGCATTCCTTT

abundance: NA
v_gene: TRBV29-1
j_gene: TRBJ1-1
d_gene: NA
CDR3aa: CSGHTSRENTEAFF
CDR3nt: TGCAGCGGGCATACCAGCCGAGAGAACACTGAAGCTTTCTTT

abundance: NA
v_gene: TRBV6-5
j_gene: TRBJ1-2
d_gene: NA
CDR3aa: CASSYSEGTLSLNYSYTF
CDR3nt: TGTGCCAGCAGTTACTCAGAAGGGACTCTATCGCTTAACTATAGCTACACCTTC

abundance: NA
v_gene: TRBV6-1
j_gene: TRBJ1-1
d_gene: TRBD1
CDR3aa: CASKWTGTEAFF
CDR3nt: TGTGCCAGCAAGTGGACAGGCACTGAAGCTTTCTTT

abundance: NA
v_gene: TRBV28
j_gene: TRBJ1-1
d_gene: NA
CDR3aa: CASSSHIQGYTEAFF
CDR3nt: TGTGCCAGCAGTTCGCATATACAGGGATACACTGAAGCTTTCTTT

abundance: NA
v_gene: TRBV7-8
j_gene: TRBJ2-5
d_gene: TRBD2
CDR3aa: CASSPIGGAVVRETQYF
CDR3nt: TGTGCCAGCAGCCCTATCGGGGGGGCAGTAGTAAGGGAGACCCAGTACTTC

abundance: few
v_gene: TRBV5-1
j_gene: TRBJ2-3
d_gene: TRBD1
CDR3aa: CASSPNGGQGADTQYF
CDR3nt: TGCGCCAGCAGCCCAAATGGCGGACAGGGGGCAGATACGCAGTATTTT

abundance: NA
v_gene: TRBV4-3
j_gene: TRBJ2-1
d_gene: NA
CDR3aa: CASSPTRAGLNEQFF
CDR3nt: TGCGCCAGCAGCCCGACTAGGGCAGGACTCAATGAGCAGTTCTTC

abundance: NA
v_gene: TRBV29-1
j_gene: TRBJ1-1
d_gene: NA
CDR3aa: CSVDQGYFAEAFF
CDR3nt: TGCAGCGTTGATCAGGGTTATTTTGCTGAAGCTTTCTTT